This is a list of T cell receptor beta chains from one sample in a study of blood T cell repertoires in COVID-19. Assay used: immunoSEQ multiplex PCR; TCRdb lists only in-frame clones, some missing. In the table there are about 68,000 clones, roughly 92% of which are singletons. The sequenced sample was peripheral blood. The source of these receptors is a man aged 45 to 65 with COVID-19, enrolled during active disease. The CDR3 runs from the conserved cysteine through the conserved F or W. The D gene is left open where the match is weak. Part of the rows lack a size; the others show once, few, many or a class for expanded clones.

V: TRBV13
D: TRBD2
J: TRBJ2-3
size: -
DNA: TGTGCCAGCAGCTCAGGACTAGCGACAGATACGCAGTATTTT
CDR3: CASSSGLATDTQYF

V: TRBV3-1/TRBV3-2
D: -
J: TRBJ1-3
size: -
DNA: TGTGCCAGCAGCCCCAGGGCGAGCTCTGGAAACACCATATATTTT
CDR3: CASSPRASSGNTIYF

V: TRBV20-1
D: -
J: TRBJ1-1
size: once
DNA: TGCAGTGCTAGTATTAGGGGCAGCGAAGCTTTCTTT
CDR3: CSASIRGSEAFF

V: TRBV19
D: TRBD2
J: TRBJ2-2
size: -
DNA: TGTGCCAGTGGCCGACTAGCGGAGAACACCGGGGAGCTGTTTTTT
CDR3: CASGRLAENTGELFF

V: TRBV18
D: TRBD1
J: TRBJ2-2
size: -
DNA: TGTGCCAGCTCACCGACGGGACAGCAGAACACCGGGGAGCTGTTTTTT
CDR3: CASSPTGQQNTGELFF

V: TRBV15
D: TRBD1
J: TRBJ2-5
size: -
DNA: TGTGCCACCAGTTGGGACAGGGGGCCAGAGACCCAGTACTTC
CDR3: CATSWDRGPETQYF

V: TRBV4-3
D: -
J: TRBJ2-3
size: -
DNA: TGCGCCAGCAGCCGTACGGGAGCTGGCACAGATACGCAGTATTTT
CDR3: CASSRTGAGTDTQYF

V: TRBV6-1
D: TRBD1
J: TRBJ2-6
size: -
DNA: TGTGCCAGCAGTGAAGCCGGACAGGGCTTCTCTGGGGCCAACGTCCTGACTTTC
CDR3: CASSEAGQGFSGANVLTF

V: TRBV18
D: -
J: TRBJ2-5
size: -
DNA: TGTGCCAGCTCATCCGGACACGAGGGGGAACAAGAGACCCAGTACTTC
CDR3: CASSSGHEGEQETQYF

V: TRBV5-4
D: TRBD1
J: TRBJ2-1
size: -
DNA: TGTGCCAGCAGCCCGGGACAGGGTACCTACAATGAGCAGTTCTTC
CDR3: CASSPGQGTYNEQFF

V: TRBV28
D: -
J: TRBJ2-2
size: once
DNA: TGTGCCAGCAGTTTAAGTGGGAGCGTCGGGGAGCTGTTTTTT
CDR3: CASSLSGSVGELFF

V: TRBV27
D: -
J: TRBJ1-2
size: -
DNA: TGTGCCAGCAGTCCCTTTGGTCTGCGTGGCTACACCTTC
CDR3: CASSPFGLRGYTF

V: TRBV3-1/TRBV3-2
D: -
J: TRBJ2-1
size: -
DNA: TGTGCCAGCAGCCACCATGGAGGGAGCTCCTACAATGAGCAGTTCTTC
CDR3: CASSHHGGSSYNEQFF

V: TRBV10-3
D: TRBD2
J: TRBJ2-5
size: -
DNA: TGTGCCATCAGTGACCCGGGAGGGAGAGGAGAGACCCAGTACTTC
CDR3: CAISDPGGRGETQYF

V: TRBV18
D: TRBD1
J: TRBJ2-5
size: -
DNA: TGTGCCAGCTCACCTACGGACAGGGTAAAGACCCAGTACTTC
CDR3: CASSPTDRVKTQYF

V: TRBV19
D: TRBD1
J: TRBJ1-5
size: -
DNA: TGTGCCAGTAGTCCTACCTCCGGGACAGTGCGCAATCAGCCCCAGCATTTT
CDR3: CASSPTSGTVRNQPQHF

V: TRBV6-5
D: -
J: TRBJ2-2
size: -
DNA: TGTGCCAGCAGTTACGGGCAGGGAAACACCGGGGAGCTGTTTTTT
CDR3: CASSYGQGNTGELFF

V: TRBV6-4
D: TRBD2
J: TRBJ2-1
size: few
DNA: TGTGCCAGCAGTGATAATCCCTTGGCGGGAGGGCCCGTCAATGAGCAGTTCTTC
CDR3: CASSDNPLAGGPVNEQFF

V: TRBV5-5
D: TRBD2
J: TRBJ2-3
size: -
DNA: TGTGCCAGCAGCCCCGGACTAGCGGGAGGCACAGATACGCAGTATTTT
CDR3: CASSPGLAGGTDTQYF

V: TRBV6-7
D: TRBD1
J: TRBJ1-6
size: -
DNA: TGTGCCAGCAGTTACTCGAAGCACGACAGGGTGATTTCACCCCTCCACTTT
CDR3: CASSYSKHDRVISPLHF

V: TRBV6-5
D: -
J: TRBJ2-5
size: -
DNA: TGTGCCAGCAGTACCGCTAGGACTGAGACCCAGTACTTC
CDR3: CASSTARTETQYF

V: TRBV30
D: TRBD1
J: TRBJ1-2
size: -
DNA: TGTGCCTGGGAGACCGGGACAGGGGAGAGCTATGGCTACACCTTC
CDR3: CAWETGTGESYGYTF

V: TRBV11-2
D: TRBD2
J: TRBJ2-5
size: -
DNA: TGTGCCAGCAGCTTAAGGGTAGCGGGGAGGGTCGAGACCCAGTACTTC
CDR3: CASSLRVAGRVETQYF

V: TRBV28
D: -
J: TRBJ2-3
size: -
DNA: TGTGCCAGCAGTTTACATGGCACAGATACGCAGTATTTT
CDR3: CASSLHGTDTQYF

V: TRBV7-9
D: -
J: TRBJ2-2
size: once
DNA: TGTGCCAGCAGCCCCGAGCATTCGAACACCGGGGAGCTGTTTTTT
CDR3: CASSPEHSNTGELFF

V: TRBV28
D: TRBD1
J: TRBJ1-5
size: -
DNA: TGTGCCAGCAGAAAACCCGGGACAGCGGAGAATCAGCCCCAGCATTTT
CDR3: CASRKPGTAENQPQHF

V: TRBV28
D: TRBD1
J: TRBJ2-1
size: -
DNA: TGTGCCAGCGGGGGACAGGGGAGGTACAATGAGCAGTTCTTC
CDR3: CASGGQGRYNEQFF

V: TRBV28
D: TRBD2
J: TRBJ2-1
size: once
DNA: TGTGCCAGCACCTCCATAGCGGGAGGGTACAATGAGCAGTTCTTC
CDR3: CASTSIAGGYNEQFF

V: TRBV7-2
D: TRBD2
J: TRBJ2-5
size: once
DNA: TGTGCCAGCAGCTTATGGGGCTCAGCGGGAGTTCAAGAGACCCAGTACTTC
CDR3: CASSLWGSAGVQETQYF

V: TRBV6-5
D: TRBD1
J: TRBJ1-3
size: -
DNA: TGTGCCAGCAACCGACAGGGTACAAACACCATATATTTT
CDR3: CASNRQGTNTIYF

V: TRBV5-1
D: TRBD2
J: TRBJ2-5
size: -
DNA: TGCGCCAGCCGGGGACTAGCGGGTCCTCAAGAGACCCAGTACTTC
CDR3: CASRGLAGPQETQYF

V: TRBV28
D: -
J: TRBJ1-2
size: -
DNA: TGTGCCAGCAGTCCTGGGAGGTACTATGGCTACACCTTC
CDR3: CASSPGRYYGYTF

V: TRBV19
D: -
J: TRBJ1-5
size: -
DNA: TGTGCCAGTAGTGGACTACACGGTCAGCCCCAGCATTTT
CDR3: CASSGLHGQPQHF

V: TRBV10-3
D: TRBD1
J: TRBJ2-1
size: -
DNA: TGTGCCATCAGGGCCCATCCACAGGGGGGTGAGCAGTTCTTC
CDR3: CAIRAHPQGGEQFF

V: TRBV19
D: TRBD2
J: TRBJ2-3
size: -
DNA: TGTGCCAGTAGCATACTAGCGGCTAGCACAGATACGCAGTATTTT
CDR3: CASSILAASTDTQYF

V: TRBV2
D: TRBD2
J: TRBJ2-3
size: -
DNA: TGTGCCAGCAGTCTGACAGCGGGAAAGGTGCATTTT
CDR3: CASSLTAGKVHF

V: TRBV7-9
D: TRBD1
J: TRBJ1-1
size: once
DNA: TGTGCCAGCAGCTCTCGGGGACAGATGAACACTGAAGCTTTCTTT
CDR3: CASSSRGQMNTEAFF

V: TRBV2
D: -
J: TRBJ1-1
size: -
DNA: TGTGCCAGCACAGGGAACACTGAAGCTTTCTTT
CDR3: CASTGNTEAFF

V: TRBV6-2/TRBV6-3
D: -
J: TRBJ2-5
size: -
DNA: TGTGCCAGCAGTCGCAGGGGATTGTACCAAGAGACCCAGTACTTC
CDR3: CASSRRGLYQETQYF

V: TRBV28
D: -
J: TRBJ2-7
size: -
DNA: TGTGCCAGCAAGATCGGGGGAGAAAAGAACGAGCAGTACTTC
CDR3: CASKIGGEKNEQYF